This entry describes one T cell receptor (beta chain). About 0.5 to 1 ug RNA was reverse transcribed with random hexamers. The authors amplified TCR beta CDR3 across 54 Vbeta and 13 Jbeta using immunoSEQ multiplex PCR. One entry per CDR3 protein, called by TCRdb with MiXCR from the immunoSEQ multiplex PCR reads. The data contain some 76,000 distinct CDR3 sequences, around 90% of them singletons. This specimen comes from a study of CD8 T cells in Susac syndrome. Sequencing targeted TCR beta in blood CD8+ and CD4+ T cells. Negative isolation yielded the CD8+ and CD4+ T cells, while FACS enriched the TEMRA cells. CDR3 length equals 14 residues. Germline CDR1 and CDR2: MNHEY and SVGAGI. V lost 2 bases and J 5 bases, leaving 12 bases between the germline ends.

Sequencing used CD8+ T cells from PBMCs. J is TRBJ2-5 and V is TRBV6-5, with D possibly being TRBD2 (6 bases). This receptor was identified in a human donor with multiple sclerosis. The CDR3 sequence: CASSYTGGMETQYF. The CDR3 region has the DNA TGTGCCAGCAGTTACACAGGCGGGATGGAGACCCAGTACTTC.